This T cell receptor beta chain was identified in a study of blood T cell repertoires in COVID-19. The overall study: Samples of COVID-19 (acute and convalescent) were obtained from the United States, Italy and Spain. PBMCs, B-cell-depleted T cells, or T cells were the source of the cDNA or gDNA that made up the material.

The authors' processing: Amplification of reference gene primers was used by the study to estimate nucleated cell counts. Profiling relied on immunoSEQ multiplex PCR, and the TCRdb table lists in-frame clones only, not all of them. Clone size and the V and J calls come from that table; the DNA yielded D and trimming. The sample records roughly 200,000 clones, more than 70% being singletons. The Seattle site enrolled patients during active infection and followed them longitudinally. This CDR3 comprises 13 residues. CDR1 SGHAT and CDR2 FQNNGV come from the germline V gene. Between the trimmed V and J ends, which lost 2 bases and 10 bases, there was a span of 12 bases.

This chain links TRBV11-2 with TRBJ2-1, with D hard to call. The clonotype comes from a person aged 65-85 years with COVID-19, enrolled during active disease. Material for sequencing was peripheral blood. CDR3 protein: CASSLLLSAEQFF. The CDR3 nucleotides are TGTGCCAGCAGCTTACTCCTCAGCGCGGAGCAGTTCTTC.